The 27 T cell receptor beta chains in this list originate from one sample, sequenced in a study of Graves' ophthalmopathy and Graves' hyperthyroidism. RNA transcripts yielded amplified TCR beta CDR3 regions. HTBI primers served in a first-round RT-PCR, which a second-round multiplex PCR followed. TCRdb independently ran MiXCR on the multiplex PCR reads; one entry per CDR3 protein. Counted here are almost 750,000 distinct CDR3 sequences, roughly 40% occurring once; the ten biggest clones make up 44%. The specimen sequenced was peripheral blood. The receptors derive from an adult man with Graves' ophthalmopathy.

Worth noting for this clonotype: A much larger clone differs from this one at a single base, so this may be a read error. The chain combines TRBV19 with TRBJ1-5; no clear D. The germline V gene encodes CDR1 LNHDA and CDR2 SQIVND (reference sequence). The CDR3 loop spans 13 amino acids. The CDR3 is CAGSDYSNQPQHF. The CDR3 region has the DNA TGTGCCGGTAGCGATTATAGCAATCAGCCCCAGCATTTT.

The table lists this clonotype with a few counts. The V call is TRBV20-1, the J call TRBJ1-4, with D unclear. V was trimmed by 5 bases and J by 5 bases, leaving 12 bases between them. The CDR3 is made up of 13 amino acids. The germline CDR1 and CDR2 sequences are DFQATT and SNEGSKA (reference sequence). The CDR3 nucleotides are TGCAGTGCTCGCGGGGAGCCGAATGAAAAACTGTTTTTT. This encodes CSARGEPNEKLFF.

The chain links TRBV2 to TRBJ1-2; 11 bases line up with TRBD1. This CDR3 comprises 15 residues. V shed 5 bases and J 7 bases; nucleotides not matched to a gene: 9. Germline V lookup: CDR1 SNHLY, CDR2 FYNNEI. As DNA, the CDR3 is TGTGCCAGCAGTCGCCTACGGGACAGGGGGTTTGGCTACACCTTC. Translated: CASSRLRDRGFGYTF.

This clonotype showed up many times. CDR3 DNA: TGTGCCAGCAGAGAGTACCAAGAGACCCAGTACTTC. It yields the protein CASREYQETQYF. V usage is TRBV25-1 and J usage is TRBJ2-5; D is ambiguous. Germline loops: CDR1 MGHDK, CDR2 SYGVNS. This CDR3 has 12 amino acids. Trimming removed 6 bases from V and 0 bases from J, with 5 bases in between.

The rearrangement joins TRBV7-2 to TRBJ2-3, with D possibly matching TRBD1 (6 bases). This CDR3 region has 13 residues. Germline V CDR1 and CDR2: SGHTA, FQGNSA. V lost 6 bases and J lost 4, with 11 bases in between. CDR3 in DNA: TGTGCCAGCAGTTACAGGGACCCAGATACGCAGTATTTT. Its protein product is CASSYRDPDTQYF.

This clonotype was detected only a few times. A read error may account for a junction end that differs from germline. The CDR3 DNA follows: TGTGCCAGCAGTTACTCGACTGCCAGGGGCGAGCAGTACTTC. Amino acids: CASSYSTARGEQYF. This chain connects TRBV10-3 to TRBJ2-7; D perhaps matches TRBD1 (6 bases). CDR3 length equals 14 residues. From germline, CDR1 is ENHRY and CDR2 SYGVKD.

This clonotype was recorded once. V usage is TRBV20-1 and J usage is TRBJ1-5, with 9 bases aligning to TRBD1. The J segment lost 0 bases and the V segment lost 4 bases, leaving 13 bases of the junction unmatched. Germline V gene sequence: CDR1 DFQATT, CDR2 SNEGSKA (reference sequence). This CDR3 contains 18 residues. In DNA form, the CDR3 reads TGCAGTGCTATAGGGCCTACAGGGGGCACGGGTAGCAATCAGCCCCAGCATTTT. Its translation: CSAIGPTGGTGSNQPQHF.

About this clonotype: A much larger clone sits a single nucleotide away, making a read error possible. The CDR3 does not end in the conserved phenylalanine or tryptophan, so this is likely a read error. The chain couples TRBV10-3 to TRBJ1-1; D unclear. CDR3 length equals 14 residues. CDR1 is ENHRY, CDR2 SYGVKD, per germline. V lost 2 bases to trimming and J lost 3 bases, with 10 bases between them. The DNA of the CDR3 is TGTGCCATCAGTGAGGGCCAGGTGGACACTGAAGCTTTCTCT. It specifies CAISEGQVDTEAFS.

The rearrangement links TRBV19 to TRBJ1-5; D might be TRBD1 (6 bases). CDR1 LNHDA and CDR2 SQIVND come from the germline V gene (reference sequence). This CDR3 comprises 15 residues. The ends were cut back, 11 bases at V and 5 bases at J, with 22 bases in the middle. The CDR3 here is CAWSLGDTLYQPQHF. The CDR3 nucleotides are TGTGCCTGGAGCTTAGGGGACACCTTGTATCAGCCCCAGCATTTT.

This clonotype was seen a few times. The V call is TRBV19, the J call TRBJ1-5, with D maybe TRBD1 (5 bases). Germline V gene lookup returns CDR1 LNHDA and CDR2 SQIVND (reference sequence). Trimming left V 3 bases short and J 6 bases short, with 18 bases between. The CDR3 has 16 amino acids. The CDR3 spells CASSIIGAGFTQPQHF. CDR3 DNA: TGTGCCAGTAGTATCATCGGTGCAGGGTTCACTCAGCCCCAGCATTTT.

This rearrangement joins TRBV7-9 to TRBJ2-2; D gene ambiguous. CDR3 length equals 13 residues. CDR1 and CDR2 (germline): SEHNR, FQNEAQ (reference sequence). Between the trimmed V and J ends, which lost 9 bases and 7 bases, there was a span of 15 bases. CDR3 amino acids: CASSMKARGELFF. CDR3 sequence (DNA): TGTGCCAGTAGTATGAAAGCGCGCGGGGAGCTGTTTTTT.

This clonotype was recorded only once. The chain carries TRBV24-1 and TRBJ1-5; a weak D match, TRBD1 (5 bases). Germline assignment: CDR1 KGHDR and CDR2 SFDVKD. V was cut by 6 bases and J by 2 bases, with 19 bases left in between. The CDR3 extends over 17 amino acids. The CDR3 protein is CATSRSPGRGGNQPQHF. The CDR3, as DNA: TGTGCCACCAGTAGAAGCCCAGGGAGGGGAGGCAATCAGCCCCAGCATTTT.

This clonotype has more than one count but fewer than ten. The CDR3 DNA sequence: TGTGCCAGCAGCTCGAAGGACAGGGGGCTCATTGACACTGAAGCTTTCTTT. Residues: CASSSKDRGLIDTEAFF. V and J are TRBV7-9 and TRBJ1-1; 11 nucleotides line up with TRBD1. The V gene end was trimmed by 4 bases and the J gene end by 3 bases; junction bases not matched to a gene: 10. CDR3 length: 17 residues. The germline CDR1 and CDR2 sequences are SEHNR and FQNEAQ (reference sequence).

This clonotype was observed at least ten times. The chain employs TRBV10-3 and TRBJ2-7; D is ambiguous. The germline V gene encodes CDR1 ENHRY and CDR2 SYGVKD. The V end lost 5 bases, the J end lost 1 base, and 9 bases lay between the germline ends. CDR3 length: 13 residues. The CDR3 is CAISPGSSYEQYF. The CDR3 DNA follows: TGTGCCATCAGTCCCGGATCTTCCTACGAGCAGTACTTC.

This clonotype was found many times. The chain carries TRBV6-6 and TRBJ1-5; D possibly corresponds to TRBD1 (6 bases). Germline CDR1 reads MNHNY; CDR2 reads SVGAGI (reference sequence). The CDR3 runs 15 residues. V was shortened by 7 bases and J by 3 bases, with 16 bases between the two germline ends. This CDR3 is CASTGTGPFNQPQHF. The CDR3 DNA is TGTGCCAGCACCGGCACAGGGCCCTTCAATCAGCCCCAGCATTTT.

The chain couples TRBV24-1 to TRBJ1-5; D may be TRBD1 (5 bases). CDR3 length: 14 amino acids. V lost 11 bases and J lost 7, with 20 bases in between. In germline, CDR1 is KGHDR, CDR2 SFDVKD. The CDR3 sequence is CASTLWDGAQPQHF. The CDR3 DNA reads as TGTGCCAGCACCCTTTGGGACGGGGCCCAGCCCCAGCATTTT.

CDR3 loop: CSVARRGQGSTYGYTF. In DNA, the CDR3 is TGCAGCGTTGCGCGCCGGGGCCAAGGGTCCACCTATGGCTACACCTTC. The V and J genes are TRBV29-1 and TRBJ1-2; a possible D gene is TRBD1 (5 bases). V lost 4 bases and J lost 4, with 22 bases in between. The CDR3 contains 16 residues. Germline V CDR1 and CDR2: SQVTM, ANQGSEA.

Notes on this clonotype: This CDR3 is missing its conserved last phenylalanine or tryptophan, likely due to a read error. The limits of the CDR3 on the DNA are not certain, so only TCRdb's listed CDR3 is given. The J gene is TRBJ2-5, the V gene TRBV15. 8 amino acids form the CDR3, both terminal residues included. The germline V gene has CDR1 LNHNV and CDR2 YYDKDF (reference sequence). This chain's CDR3 is CATSRERS.

This clonotype appeared a single time. The junction shows a germline mismatch at one end, possibly a read error. V is TRBV7-3 and J is TRBJ2-7; D unclear. There are 14 residues in the CDR3. Per germline, CDR1 SGHTA and CDR2 FQGTGA. The CDR3 bases are TGTGCCAGCAGCCCGTCCCCAGCCGGTGGCGAGCAGCACTTC. Translation gives CASSPSPAGGEQHF.

This clonotype occurred many times. This chain links TRBV25-1 with TRBJ2-7, with 8 bases fitting TRBD1. CDR3 length: 16 residues. The J segment lost 4 bases and the V segment lost 2 bases, leaving 10 bases of the junction unmatched. CDR1 MGHDK and CDR2 SYGVNS come from the germline V gene. The CDR3 DNA follows: TGTGCCAGCAGTGAAGGAGAAAGGACAGGGCAGTACGAGCAGTACTTC. Encoded protein: CASSEGERTGQYEQYF.

This clonotype was picked up a small number of times. The CDR3 DNA follows: TGTGCCAGCAGTTACCCGGGGTACACCACTGAAGCTTTCTTT. It encodes CASSYPGYTTEAFF. This chain links TRBV2 with TRBJ1-1; no reliable D call. Trimming cost V 5 bases and J 4 bases, with 14 bases left between them. The CDR3 spans 14 residues. Germline V gene sequence: CDR1 SNHLY, CDR2 FYNNEI.

As regards this clonotype: A read error may account for a junction end that differs from germline. The gene calls are TRBV7-2 and TRBJ2-7, with TRBD2 matching 9 bases. The CDR3 totals 16 residues. Germline loops: CDR1 SGHTA, CDR2 FQGNSA. CDR3: CASSLGGTSPFYEQYF. CDR3 bases: TGCGCCAGCAGCCTGGGTGGGACTAGCCCTTTCTACGAGCAGTACTTC.

The chain links TRBV29-1 to TRBJ1-1; D gene ambiguous. The V gene lost 6 bases and the J gene lost 6 bases, with 11 bases spanning the gap. CDR1 and CDR2 from the germline V gene are SQVTM and ANQGSEA. The CDR3 is 11 amino acids. The CDR3: CSVDTEAEAFF. The CDR3 DNA reads TGCAGCGTAGATACCGAGGCTGAAGCTTTCTTT. Looking up the rest from reference TRBV29-1 and TRBJ1-1 gives the full variable domain: SAVISQKPSRDICQRGTSLTIQCQVDSQVTMMFWYRQQPGQSLTLIATANQGSEATYESGFVIDKFPISRPNLTFSTLTVSNMSPEDSSIYLCSVDTEAEAFFGQGTRLTVV.

This clonotype was observed at least ten times. The chain carries TRBV5-4 and TRBJ1-2; perhaps TRBD1 as D (6 bases). V was trimmed by 4 bases and J by 8 bases, leaving 18 bases between them. The germline CDR1 and CDR2 sequences are SGHNT and YYREEE (reference sequence). The CDR3 contains 14 residues. CDR3 loop: CASSQDSLNSGYTF. The DNA for the CDR3 is TGTGCCAGCAGCCAGGACAGCCTCAACTCAGGCTACACCTTC.

V gene TRBV25-1 combines with J gene TRBJ2-7; D unresolved. The V and J ends lost 8 bases and 7 bases respectively, with 18 bases between them. Per germline, CDR1 MGHDK and CDR2 SYGVNS. The length of the CDR3 is 13 residues. In nucleotides, the CDR3 is TGTGCCAGCTCAATCTCCACCCGGGCGGAGCAGTACTTC. Translated: CASSISTRAEQYF.

This clonotype was observed at least ten times. The CDR3, as DNA: TGCGCCAGCAGCGGACGGACAGGCAATTCACCCCTCCACTTT. It is translated as CASSGRTGNSPLHF. The rearrangement joins TRBV4-3 to TRBJ1-6; 7 bases agree with TRBD1. CDR1 is LGHNA and CDR2 is YSLEER in the germline V gene. The trim removed 5 bases at V and 7 bases at J, leaving 5 bases unmatched. The CDR3 has 14 amino acids.

There are many counts of this clonotype. The chain employs TRBV19 and TRBJ1-5; D is undetermined. V was trimmed by 6 bases and J by 0 bases, leaving 12 bases between them. In germline, CDR1 is LNHDA, CDR2 SQIVND (reference sequence). This CDR3 has 15 amino acids. The CDR3 DNA is TGTGCCAGTAGCACGGCCCTCTATAGCAATCAGCCCCAGCATTTT. This encodes CASSTALYSNQPQHF. The full variable domain, rest sourced from reference TRBV19 and TRBJ1-5, is DGGITQSPKYLFRKEGQNVTLSCEQNLNHDAMYWYRQDPGQGLRLIYYSQIVNDFQKGDIAEGYSVSREKKESFPLTVTSAQKNPTAFYLCASSTALYSNQPQHFGDGTRLSIL.